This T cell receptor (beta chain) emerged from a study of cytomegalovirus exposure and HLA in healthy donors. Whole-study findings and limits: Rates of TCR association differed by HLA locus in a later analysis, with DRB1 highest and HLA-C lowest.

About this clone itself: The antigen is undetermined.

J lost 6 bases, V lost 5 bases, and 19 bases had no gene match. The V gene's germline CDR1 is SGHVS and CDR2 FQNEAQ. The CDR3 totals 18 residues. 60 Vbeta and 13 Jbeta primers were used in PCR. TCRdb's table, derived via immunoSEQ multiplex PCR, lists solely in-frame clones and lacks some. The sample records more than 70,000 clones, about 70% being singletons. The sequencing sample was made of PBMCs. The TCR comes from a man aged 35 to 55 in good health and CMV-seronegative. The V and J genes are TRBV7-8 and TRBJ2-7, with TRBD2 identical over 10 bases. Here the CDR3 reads CASSPRASGGAATSEQYF. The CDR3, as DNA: TGTGCCAGCAGCCCAAGGGCTAGCGGGGGTGCAGCCACCAGCGAGCAGTACTTC. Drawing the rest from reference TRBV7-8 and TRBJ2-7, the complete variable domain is GAGVSQSPRYKVAKRGQDVALRCDPISGHVSLFWYQQALGQGPEFLTYFQNEAQLDKSGLPSDRFFAERPEGSVSTLKIQRTQQEDSAVYLCASSPRASGGAATSEQYFGPGTRLTVT.